This TCR beta chain appears in the sequencing data of a study of T cells in Graves' hyperthyroidism and ophthalmopathy. Study-wide results and caveats: The model forecast ophthalmopathy, anticipating it by a median around 6.5 months before onset. Blood held most thyroid clonotypes expanded above 0.001 frequency.

Patients were excluded because of uncontrolled infection, other autoimmune disease, pregnancy or lactation. Around 10 ml fresh peripheral blood yielded the PBMCs. The CDR3 covers 15 residues. Germline loops: CDR1 KGHDR, CDR2 SFDVKD. V shed 5 bases and J shed 2 bases, with 14 bases lying between them. This clonotype was counted at least ten times. Its antigen is still unknown. Amplified regions were TCR beta CDR3 sequences from RNA transcripts. HTBI primers were used for first-round RT-PCR of the TCR CDR3. TCRdb analysed the multiplex PCR reads with MiXCR anew, one entry per CDR3 protein. The sample includes hundreds of thousands of distinct CDR3 sequences, 14% of them seen just once.

The sample taken for sequencing was blood. The rearrangement links TRBV24-1 to TRBJ1-2; D is perhaps TRBD1 (6 bases). The sequence was collected from a woman aged 45-65 years with Graves' ophthalmopathy. The CDR3 region is CATSARDTSNYGYTF. In nucleotides, the CDR3 is TGTGCCACCAGTGCCAGGGACACCTCCAACTATGGCTACACCTTC.